Presented here are 31 T cell receptor beta chains from one specimen sequenced in a study of blood T cell repertoires in COVID-19. Measured with immunoSEQ multiplex PCR; TCRdb has only the in-frame clones, and not every one. Counted here are some 240,000 clones, 65% to 90% occurring once; the ten biggest clones make up about 9.7%. Sequencing input: peripheral blood. All receptors derive from a man over 45 with active or convalescent COVID-19.

The count of this clone is one. For the CDR3, the DNA is TGCGCCAGCAGCTTGGCCGGGACTAGCGGGAATAATGAGCAGTTCTTC. Translated, it gives CASSLAGTSGNNEQFF. This rearrangement joins TRBV5-1 to TRBJ2-1; 13 positions agree with TRBD2. This CDR3 is built from 16 residues. Looked up from germline, CDR1 is SGHRS and CDR2 is YFSETQ. The trim removed 0 bases at V and 7 bases at J, leaving 4 bases unmatched.

The rearrangement uses TRBV28 and TRBJ2-7; D perhaps matches TRBD1 (7 bases). The CDR3 consists of 15 residues. CDR1 and CDR2 (germline): MDHEN, SYDVKM. The ends were cut back, 7 bases at V and 3 bases at J, with 19 bases in the middle. CDR3 residues: CASISPRGVLYEQYF. CDR3 nucleotide sequence: TGTGCCAGCATTTCCCCCAGGGGGGTACTCTACGAGCAGTACTTC.

This clone occurred once. The chain links TRBV5-8 to TRBJ1-1; D call uncertain. Germline CDR1 SGHTS, CDR2 YDEGEE. The V gene lost 0 bases and the J gene lost 6 bases, with 15 bases spanning the gap. The length of the CDR3 is 15 residues. CDR3 bases: TGTGCCAGCAGCTTGGTAAACAGTAGAAACGCTGAAGCTTTCTTT. This translates into CASSLVNSRNAEAFF.

V and J are TRBV6-5 and TRBJ1-5, with D unclear. This CDR3 contains 15 residues. CDR1 MNHEY and CDR2 SVGAGI come from the germline V gene. Trimming pared 5 bases from V and 1 base from J, leaving 12 bases between. The CDR3 DNA follows: TGTGCCAGCAGTCCCCCCTGGCCGAGCAATCAGCCCCAGCATTTT. Residues: CASSPPWPSNQPQHF.

A few counts support this clone. The chain is built from TRBV15 and TRBJ2-7, with 8 bases aligning to TRBD1. CDR3 size: 15 residues. V lost 3 bases, J lost 2 bases, and 6 bases stayed unmatched. The V gene's germline CDR1 is LNHNV and CDR2 YYDKDF (reference sequence). In DNA, the CDR3 is TGTGCCACCAGCAGGGGGGCAGGGGGCGCCTACGAGCAGTACTTC. It is translated as CATSRGAGGAYEQYF.

The CDR3, as DNA: TGTGCCAGCAGCCCTGGGGGACAGGCGGCCTACGAGCAGTACTTC. Translated: CASSPGGQAAYEQYF. The chain couples TRBV5-4 to TRBJ2-7; 8 nucleotides line up with TRBD1. CDR1 and CDR2 from the germline V gene are SGHNT and YYREEE (reference sequence). The CDR3 is 15 residues long. V shed 4 bases and J 2 bases; nucleotides not matched to a gene: 8. Full variable domain (outside the CDR3, taken from reference TRBV5-4 and TRBJ2-7): ETGVTQSPTHLIKTRGQQVTLRCSSQSGHNTVSWYQQALGQGPQFIFQYYREEENGRGNFPPRFSGLQFPNYSSELNVNALELDDSALYLCASSPGGQAAYEQYFGPGTRLTVT.

The chain carries TRBV15 and TRBJ2-1; 11 bases are shared with TRBD2. CDR1 is LNHNV, CDR2 YYDKDF, per germline (reference sequence). V dropped 8 bases and J dropped 0; count of bases not matched to a gene: 9. The CDR3 has 17 residues. CDR3 amino acids: CATAVGLAASSYNEQFF. DNA for the CDR3: TGTGCCACCGCTGTGGGACTAGCGGCTAGCTCCTACAATGAGCAGTTCTTC.

The CDR3 reads CASSGGGRGTDTQYF. CDR3 DNA: TGTGCCAGCAGCGGCGGGGGCCGTGGCACAGATACGCAGTATTTT. V gene TRBV3-1 (or the pseudogene TRBV3-2) combines with J gene TRBJ2-3, with a weak D call TRBD2 (7 bases). Trimming took 5 bases from V and 1 from J, leaving 13 bases between them. The CDR3 loop spans 15 amino acids. Germline CDR1 reads LGHDT; CDR2 reads YNNKEL (reference sequence).

This clone was counted a single time. V is TRBV5-1 and J is TRBJ2-1, with 9 bases identical to TRBD1. V lost 0 bases and J lost 8; bases outside the gene matches: 12. The germline gives CDR1 SGHRS, CDR2 YFSETQ. The CDR3 runs 17 residues. CDR3 DNA sequence: TGCGCCAGCAGCTTGGGCCCTCCGGGACAGGGATTAGATGAGCAGTTCTTC. Translated, it gives CASSLGPPGQGLDEQFF.

V and J are TRBV6-6 and TRBJ1-2, with a possible D match to TRBD1 (5 bases). The V end lost 6 bases, the J end lost 4 bases, and 12 bases lay between the germline ends. The CDR3 spans 13 residues. CDR1 MNHNY and CDR2 SVGAGI come from the germline V gene (reference sequence). The CDR3 DNA reads as TGTGCCAGCAGATCAGGGATTCGCTATGGCTACACCTTC. The encoded protein is CASRSGIRYGYTF.

The rearrangement links TRBV2 to TRBJ1-4; D remains unclear. CDR1 SNHLY and CDR2 FYNNEI come from the germline V gene. The CDR3 is 14 residues long. V was trimmed by 7 bases and J by 4 bases, leaving 13 bases between them. CDR3 loop: CASIGRSFNEKLFF. DNA for the CDR3: TGTGCCAGCATAGGGAGGTCTTTTAATGAAAAACTGTTTTTT.

The chain employs TRBV5-1 and TRBJ2-3, with a weak D call TRBD2 (6 bases). Trimming cost V 5 bases and J 7 bases, with 8 bases left between them. The CDR3 is 11 residues long. Germline loops: CDR1 SGHRS, CDR2 YFSETQ. CDR3 in amino acids: CASRGGNTQYF. DNA of the CDR3: TGCGCCAGCAGGGGCGGGAATACGCAGTATTTT. Full variable domain (missing parts from reference TRBV5-1 and TRBJ2-3): KAGVTQTPRYLIKTRGQQVTLSCSPISGHRSVSWYQQTPGQGLQFLFEYFSETQRNKGNFPGRFSGRQFSNSRSEMNVSTLELGDSALYLCASRGGNTQYFGPGTRLTVL.

The J gene is TRBJ1-1, the V gene TRBV2; D perhaps matches TRBD1 (6 bases). The CDR3 consists of 13 residues. Germline V gene data show CDR1 as SNHLY and CDR2 as FYNNEI. V lost 6 bases and J lost 5, with 13 bases in between. CDR3 DNA sequence: TGTGCCAGCAGAGCTAACAGGGTTACTGAAGCTTTCTTT. This translates into CASRANRVTEAFF.

The V call is TRBV19, the J call TRBJ1-1, with D hard to call. CDR1 and CDR2 (germline): LNHDA, SQIVND (reference sequence). The V gene lost 0 bases and the J gene lost 0 bases, with 8 bases spanning the gap. This CDR3 has 15 residues. CDR3 sequence reads: CASSIEAGMNTEAFF. The CDR3 coding sequence is TGTGCCAGTAGTATAGAAGCAGGCATGAACACTGAAGCTTTCTTT.

The chain combines TRBV7-9 with TRBJ2-3; no reliable D call. V lost 5 bases and J lost 5, with 14 bases in between. Germline-derived CDR1 and CDR2 are SEHNR and FQNEAQ (reference sequence). This CDR3 spans 14 amino acids. DNA of the CDR3: TGTGCCAGCAGCGATACTCCCCTAAAAGATACGCAGTATTTT. Its translation is CASSDTPLKDTQYF.

The chain carries TRBV19 and TRBJ2-5; TRBD2 matches 9 bases. Germline CDR1 and CDR2: LNHDA and SQIVND (reference sequence). V trimming: 0 bases; J trimming: 7 bases; junction bases outside the gene matches: 3. The CDR3 covers 14 residues. CDR3 DNA sequence: TGTGCCAGTAGTATAGATCCGACTAGCGGGACCCAGTACTTC. Translating it yields CASSIDPTSGTQYF.

V gene TRBV28 combines with J gene TRBJ1-3; D is unresolved. This CDR3 spans 14 amino acids. Per the germline V gene, CDR1 is MDHEN and CDR2 is SYDVKM. V was pared by 3 bases and J by 0 bases, with 6 bases between. This chain's CDR3 is CASSFPNSGNTIYF. In nucleotides, the CDR3 is TGTGCCAGCAGTTTTCCCAACTCTGGAAACACCATATATTTT.

CDR3 loop: CASRSTGIYNSPLHF. CDR3 DNA sequence: TGTGCCAGCAGATCCACAGGGATCTATAATTCACCCCTCCACTTT. The chain links TRBV28 to TRBJ1-6; possible D gene TRBD1, 6 bases. V lost 6 bases and J 3 bases, leaving 12 bases between the germline ends. This CDR3 contains 15 residues. Germline CDR1 reads MDHEN; CDR2 reads SYDVKM.

The chain has TRBV19 and TRBJ2-1; 13 bases align to TRBD2. CDR1 LNHDA and CDR2 SQIVND come from the germline V gene (reference sequence). V lost 5 bases, J lost 7 bases, and 8 bases stayed unmatched. This CDR3 spans 16 amino acids. CDR3 protein: CASSPGLAGEGNEQFF. CDR3 coding DNA: TGTGCCAGTAGTCCTGGACTAGCGGGAGAAGGGAATGAGCAGTTCTTC.

The rearrangement uses TRBV3-1 (or the pseudogene TRBV3-2) and TRBJ2-2, with 8 bases aligning to TRBD1. CDR1 and CDR2 from the germline V gene are LGHDT and YNNKEL (reference sequence). The CDR3 runs 16 residues. Losses at the gene ends were 4 bases for V and 4 bases for J; bases not matched to a gene: 8. DNA of the CDR3: TGTGCCAGCAGCCCCTGGACAGGGCTGAGCACCGGGGAGCTGTTTTTT. Residues: CASSPWTGLSTGELFF.

CDR3 protein: CASSESERAFF. CDR3 DNA: TGTGCCAGCAGCGAGTCAGAGAGGGCTTTCTTT. The V gene is TRBV2, the J gene TRBJ1-1, with D uncertain. V was trimmed by 6 bases and J by 11 bases, leaving 13 bases between them. CDR3 length: 11 residues. Germline CDR1 reads SNHLY; CDR2 reads FYNNEI.

This chain joins TRBV3-1 (or the pseudogene TRBV3-2) and TRBJ2-7, with D maybe TRBD2 (5 bases). The germline gives CDR1 LGHDT, CDR2 YNNKEL (reference sequence). The CDR3 spans 13 residues. Deletions cut 2 bases from V and 5 bases from J, with 10 bases between. As DNA, the CDR3 is TGTGCCAGCAGCCAAACCGGGGTAGACGAGCAGTACTTC. Protein sequence: CASSQTGVDEQYF.

CDR3 sequence: CASSERAGYTF. The CDR3 coding sequence is TGTGCCAGCAGTGAGCGGGCTGGCTACACCTTC. The gene calls are TRBV6-1 and TRBJ1-2; no definite D call. Per germline, CDR1 MNHNS and CDR2 SASEGT. CDR3 length: 11 amino acids. Trimming took off 3 bases at V and 7 bases at J, with 6 bases between the two ends.

The V call is TRBV23-1, the J call TRBJ2-2; the D gene is possibly TRBD1 (5 bases). TRBV23-1 is an ORF; its function is uncertain. The CDR3 has 17 residues. Trimming took off 4 bases at V and 1 base at J, with 16 bases between the two ends. CDR3 nucleotides: TGCGCCAGCAGTCGCCCCGTGGGGCAGGGGAACACCGGGGAGCTGTTTTTT. Translated: CASSRPVGQGNTGELFF.

This clone came up once. V is TRBV6-5 and J is TRBJ2-1; 8 positions agree with TRBD1. The CDR3 totals 14 residues. V was clipped by 6 bases and J by 6 bases; unmatched bases: 7. Germline CDR1 and CDR2: MNHEY and SVGAGI. The CDR3 here is CASRKQGVINEQFF. The CDR3 DNA follows: TGTGCCAGCAGGAAACAGGGGGTCATCAATGAGCAGTTCTTC.

The rearrangement uses TRBV20-1 and TRBJ2-7; 7 nucleotides agree with TRBD1. V lost 8 bases and J lost 1; bases outside the gene matches: 2. Looked up from germline, CDR1 is DFQATT and CDR2 is SNEGSKA (reference sequence). The CDR3 is made up of 11 amino acids. The CDR3 sequence is CSSQGSYEQYF. The CDR3 DNA reads as TGCAGTTCACAGGGGTCCTACGAGCAGTACTTC.

The chain couples TRBV7-9 to TRBJ2-5; D not resolved. The V gene's germline CDR1 is SEHNR and CDR2 FQNEAQ (reference sequence). This CDR3 has 12 residues. Trimming shortened V by 4 bases and J by 0 bases, and 3 bases separated the two germline ends. The CDR3 nucleotides read TGTGCCAGCAGCTCCAACCAAGAGACCCAGTACTTC. Its protein is CASSSNQETQYF.

Here the CDR3 DNA reads TGCAGCGTTGGACAGTCCGATGGCTACACCTTC. Residues: CSVGQSDGYTF. J is TRBJ1-2 and V is TRBV29-1; maybe TRBD1 (5 bases). Germline assignment: CDR1 SQVTM and CDR2 ANQGSEA. Trimming shortened V by 4 bases and J by 6 bases, and 9 bases separated the two germline ends. This CDR3 has 11 residues. Using reference TRBV29-1 and TRBJ1-2 for the parts outside the CDR3, the full variable domain is SAVISQKPSRDICQRGTSLTIQCQVDSQVTMMFWYRQQPGQSLTLIATANQGSEATYESGFVIDKFPISRPNLTFSTLTVSNMSPEDSSIYLCSVGQSDGYTFGSGTRLTVV.

This clone came up once. This rearrangement joins TRBV28 to TRBJ2-1; 7 bases are shared with TRBD2. Looked up from germline, CDR1 is MDHEN and CDR2 is SYDVKM. This CDR3 region has 20 residues. Trimming cost V 5 bases and J 0 bases; bases outside gene matches: 19. In nucleotides, the CDR3 is TGTGCCAGCAGTCAGCCGGGACTACCCACCGCCAAAAGCTCCTACAATGAGCAGTTCTTC. Protein sequence: CASSQPGLPTAKSSYNEQFF.

In its sample, this clone was seen a few times. The chain uses TRBV19 and TRBJ1-6; D is possibly TRBD1 (6 bases). Between the trimmed V and J ends, which lost 4 bases and 7 bases, there was a span of 11 bases. The CDR3 totals 14 residues. Per germline, CDR1 LNHDA and CDR2 SQIVND (reference sequence). The CDR3 bases are TGTGCCAGTAGTAAGACAGGATCAAATTCACCCCTCCACTTT. Translated: CASSKTGSNSPLHF.

In this sample, this clone turned up once. V and J are TRBV5-6 and TRBJ1-2; D perhaps matches TRBD1 (5 bases). The germline V gene has CDR1 SGHDT and CDR2 YYEEEE. V lost 1 base, J lost 4 bases, and 8 bases lay in between. This CDR3 has 13 residues. CDR3 DNA: TGTGCCAGCAGCTTGACGGGGGTCTATGGCTACACCTTC. It is translated as CASSLTGVYGYTF. The full variable domain, with the rest looked up from reference TRBV5-6 and TRBJ1-2, is DAGVTQSPTHLIKTRGQQVTLRCSPKSGHDTVSWYQQALGQGPQFIFQYYEEEERQRGNFPDRFSGHQFPNYSSELNVNALLLGDSALYLCASSLTGVYGYTFGSGTRLTVV.